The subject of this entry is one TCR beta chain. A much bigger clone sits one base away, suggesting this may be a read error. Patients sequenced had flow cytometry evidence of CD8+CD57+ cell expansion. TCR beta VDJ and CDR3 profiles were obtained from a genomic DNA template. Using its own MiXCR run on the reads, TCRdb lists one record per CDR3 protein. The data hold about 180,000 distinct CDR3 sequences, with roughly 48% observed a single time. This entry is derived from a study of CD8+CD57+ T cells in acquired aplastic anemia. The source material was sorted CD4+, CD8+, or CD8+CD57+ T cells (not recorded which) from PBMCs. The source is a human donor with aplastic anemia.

The DNA of the CDR3 is TGTGCCAGCAGCTTGCCAATAGGGACAGGGGGCATCAATGAGCAGTTCTTC. Translated: CASSLPIGTGGINEQFF. The rearrangement links TRBV5-4 to TRBJ2-7; 12 positions match TRBD1. The DNA end is a closer match to TRBJ2-1, so the J assignment may be wrong. This CDR3 comprises 17 residues. The germline gives CDR1 SGHNT, CDR2 YYREEE (reference sequence).